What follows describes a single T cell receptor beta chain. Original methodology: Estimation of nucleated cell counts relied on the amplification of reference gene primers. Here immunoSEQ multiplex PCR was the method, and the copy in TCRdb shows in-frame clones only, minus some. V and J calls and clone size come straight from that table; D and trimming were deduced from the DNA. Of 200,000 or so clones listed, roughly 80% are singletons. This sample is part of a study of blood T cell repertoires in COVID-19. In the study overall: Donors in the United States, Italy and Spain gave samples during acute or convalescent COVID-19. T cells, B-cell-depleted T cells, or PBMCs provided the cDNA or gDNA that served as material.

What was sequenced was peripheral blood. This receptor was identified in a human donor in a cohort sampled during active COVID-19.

CDR3 in amino acids: CASSHSLAGNNEQFF. The CDR3 nucleotides are TGCGCCAGCAGCCATAGTCTAGCGGGGAACAATGAGCAGTTCTTC. The chain combines TRBV4-3 with TRBJ2-1; 9 bases line up with TRBD2. CDR3 size: 15 residues. Germline loops: CDR1 LGHNA, CDR2 YSLEER. V gave up 3 bases and J gave up 5 bases; unmatched junction bases: 5.